These 22 T cell receptor beta chains were all obtained from the same sample, sequenced in a study of beta chain features in type 1 diabetes. Study-level results: Shortening that was moderate but significant affected the TCRB CDR3s of Type 1 diabetes patients in all four CD4+ subsets.

Of the isolated RNA, all was reverse transcribed, and so the sequenced material was expressed TCRB transcripts. Profiling relied on immunoSEQ multiplex PCR, and the TCRdb table lists in-frame clones only, not all of them. The sample contains 500,000 to 650,000 clones, around 12% of which appear only once. These TCRs' antigens remain unknown. Sequencing used naive CD4+ T cells from blood. The receptor set was obtained from a man aged 25 to 40 with type 1 diabetes.

This clone has more than one count but fewer than ten. This chain links TRBV7-9 with TRBJ2-1; 10 bases agree with TRBD2. V lost 6 bases to trimming and J lost 6 bases; unmatched junction nucleotides: 5. Germline values: CDR1 SEHNR, CDR2 FQNEAQ (reference sequence). This CDR3 is 14 amino acids long. The CDR3 DNA reads as TGTGCCAGCAGTCGGCTAGCGGGGGCCAATGAGCAGTTCTTC. Amino acid sequence: CASSRLAGANEQFF.

The chain combines TRBV7-9 with TRBJ2-1; a possible D gene is TRBD1 (5 bases). There are 14 residues in the CDR3. Trimming pared 3 bases from V and 0 bases from J, leaving 6 bases between. In germline, CDR1 is SEHNR, CDR2 FQNEAQ (reference sequence). CDR3: CASSFTGSYNEQFF. The CDR3 nucleotides are TGTGCCAGCAGCTTCACAGGCTCCTACAATGAGCAGTTCTTC.

CDR3 DNA: TGTGCCAGCAGCTTCCTTATGTTGGGGGCTAGCTATGGCTACACCTTC. Encoded protein: CASSFLMLGASYGYTF. This chain uses TRBV7-9 with TRBJ1-2, with a weak D call TRBD1 (6 bases). The CDR3 consists of 16 residues. The V gene's germline CDR1 is SEHNR and CDR2 FQNEAQ (reference sequence). The V end lost 3 bases, the J end lost 4 bases, and 18 bases lay between the germline ends.

This rearrangement joins TRBV29-1 to TRBJ2-3; D is ambiguous. The CDR3 sequence is 12 residues long. Trimming cost V 6 bases and J 0 bases, with 7 bases left between them. Germline V gene data show CDR1 as SQVTM and CDR2 as ANQGSEA. CDR3 nucleotide sequence: TGCAGCGTGGACGATAGCACAGATACGCAGTATTTT. Translating gives CSVDDSTDTQYF.

V and J are TRBV7-2 and TRBJ2-5; D not certain. The CDR3 runs 14 residues. CDR1 is SGHTA, CDR2 FQGNSA, per germline. V was clipped by 5 bases and J by 5 bases, with 15 bases between them. The CDR3 spells CASSPTRPRETQYF. The CDR3 nucleotides are TGTGCCAGCAGCCCGACACGGCCAAGGGAGACCCAGTACTTC.

The rearrangement uses TRBV9 and TRBJ2-1, with 10 bases fitting TRBD2. V lost 2 bases to trimming and J lost 3 bases; unmatched junction nucleotides: 2. The V gene's germline CDR1 is SGDLS and CDR2 YYNGEE. This CDR3 has 15 amino acids. The chain's CDR3 is CASSVSSGGYNEQFF. Here the CDR3 DNA reads TGTGCCAGCAGCGTCTCTAGCGGGGGCTACAATGAGCAGTTCTTC.

This clone was recorded a few times. This chain joins TRBV9 and TRBJ1-4; D is uncertain. This CDR3 has 12 residues. Germline values: CDR1 SGDLS, CDR2 YYNGEE. The ends were cut back, 4 bases at V and 3 bases at J, with 4 bases in the middle. The CDR3 loop is CASSRPNEKLFF. In nucleotides, the CDR3 is TGTGCCAGCAGCCGCCCTAATGAAAAACTGTTTTTT.

This clone has a handful of counts. The chain carries TRBV27 and TRBJ2-7; a weak D match, TRBD2 (6 bases). Germline assignment: CDR1 MNHEY and CDR2 SMNVEV (reference sequence). The V end lost 4 bases, the J end lost 10 bases, and 14 bases lay between the germline ends. This CDR3 spans 12 amino acids. The DNA of the CDR3 is TGTGCCAGCAGTTCAGGGATGCGGGACCAGTACTTC. This codes for CASSSGMRDQYF.

This clone came up a few times. The V and J genes are TRBV29-1 and TRBJ2-3; the match to TRBD1 covers 7 bases. This CDR3 contains 16 residues. The J segment lost 0 bases and the V segment lost 2 bases, leaving 8 bases of the junction unmatched. Germline values: CDR1 SQVTM, CDR2 ANQGSEA. The CDR3 region has the DNA TGCAGCGTTGAACGTACAGGGGTTTCTAGCACAGATACGCAGTATTTT. Translating gives CSVERTGVSSTDTQYF.

This chain uses TRBV7-2 with TRBJ2-7, with TRBD1 matching 9 bases. Germline trimming cut 4 bases from V and 2 bases from J; bases unmatched to any gene: 6. The V gene's germline CDR1 is SGHTA and CDR2 FQGNSA. This CDR3 is built from 15 residues. The CDR3 region has the DNA TGTGCCAGCAGCTCTCCGGACAGGGGTCCCTACGAGCAGTACTTC. It is translated as CASSSPDRGPYEQYF.

The table lists this clone with a few counts. The rearrangement joins TRBV5-1 to TRBJ1-6; D unresolved. CDR1 is SGHRS, CDR2 YFSETQ, per germline. Deletions cut 1 base from V and 6 bases from J, with 14 bases between. The CDR3 runs to 16 residues. CDR3 coding DNA: TGCGCCAGCAGCTTGCGGGAGGACGAACTTAATTCACCCCTCCACTTT. Protein product: CASSLREDELNSPLHF.

This clone was found a few times. The rearrangement uses TRBV30 and TRBJ1-5; D ambiguous. This CDR3 region has 13 residues. Germline V CDR1 and CDR2: GTSNPN, SVGIG (reference sequence). V was shortened by 8 bases and J by 0 bases, with 11 bases between the two germline ends. The CDR3 DNA sequence: TGTGCCGGAGAACGGTATAGCAATCAGCCCCAGCATTTT. It specifies CAGERYSNQPQHF.

In this sample, this clone turned up a few times. The rearrangement joins TRBV7-2 to TRBJ2-7; the D is unclear. This CDR3 region has 13 residues. Per the germline V gene, CDR1 is SGHTA and CDR2 is FQGNSA. V dropped 5 bases and J dropped 3 bases, with 11 bases sitting between them. CDR3 nucleotide sequence: TGTGCCAGCAGCCTTCGAAAAGACTACGAGCAGTACTTC. Protein product: CASSLRKDYEQYF.

V and J are TRBV7-3 and TRBJ2-3; 11 bases line up with TRBD2. From germline, CDR1 is SGHTA and CDR2 FQGTGA. This CDR3 is 15 amino acids long. V lost 5 bases and J lost 3; bases outside the gene matches: 4. CDR3 sequence: CASSPTSGVTDTQYF. CDR3 nucleotides: TGTGCCAGCAGCCCGACTAGCGGGGTGACAGATACGCAGTATTTT.

The chain combines TRBV29-1 with TRBJ1-2, with D possibly TRBD1 on 6 matching bases. Germline V gene lookup returns CDR1 SQVTM and CDR2 ANQGSEA. Between the trimmed V and J ends, which lost 1 base and 3 bases, there was a span of 15 bases. The length of the CDR3 is 15 residues. The CDR3 loop reads CSVEGSAGHDYGYTF. DNA of the CDR3: TGCAGCGTTGAAGGGTCGGCGGGACATGACTATGGCTACACCTTC.

This clone has just a few counts. This rearrangement joins TRBV10-1 to TRBJ2-3, with TRBD2 matching over 8 bases. This CDR3 comprises 17 residues. J lost 2 bases, V lost 0 bases, and 7 bases had no gene match. CDR1 WNHNN and CDR2 SYGVQD come from the germline V gene (reference sequence). The CDR3 nucleotides are TGCGCCAGCAGTGAGTCGACAACTAGCGGAAACACAGATACGCAGTATTTT. Amino acid sequence: CASSESTTSGNTDTQYF.

This clone was seen only a few times. The chain uses TRBV7-9 and TRBJ2-5, with a tentative D call TRBD2 (5 bases). Trimming removed 3 bases at V and 2 bases at J, with 13 bases between. CDR1 and CDR2 from the germline V gene are SEHNR and FQNEAQ (reference sequence). The CDR3 sequence is 15 residues long. The CDR3 spells CASSLRPGKQETQYF. In DNA, the CDR3 is TGTGCCAGCAGCTTGAGGCCGGGGAAGCAAGAGACCCAGTACTTC.

The J gene is TRBJ2-7, the V gene TRBV11-2; 10 bases are shared with TRBD2. Germline-derived CDR1 and CDR2 are SGHAT and FQNNGV. V lost 1 base, J lost 5 bases, and 5 bases stayed unmatched. CDR3 length: 15 amino acids. CDR3 protein: CASSLVFLAGDEQYF. Written as DNA, the CDR3 is TGTGCCAGCAGCTTAGTATTCCTAGCGGGGGACGAGCAGTACTTC.

This clone was seen only a few times. The gene calls are TRBV27 and TRBJ2-1; the D gene is possibly TRBD1 (6 bases). The V end lost 4 bases, the J end lost 8 bases, and 21 bases lay between the germline ends. This CDR3 has 16 amino acids. CDR1 and CDR2 from the germline V gene are MNHEY and SMNVEV (reference sequence). CDR3 DNA sequence: TGTGCCAGCAGTTCTGTCCCGTACAGGGTTAGGCATGAGCAGTTCTTC. As protein: CASSSVPYRVRHEQFF.

V and J are TRBV9 and TRBJ2-1; tentatively, D is TRBD1 or TRBD2 (5 bases each). Trimming stripped 0 bases from V and 0 bases from J, with 13 bases between. The CDR3 totals 17 residues. Germline-derived CDR1 and CDR2 are SGDLS and YYNGEE. CDR3 DNA sequence: TGTGCCAGCAGCGTAGGTGGGACGGCGAGCTCCTACAATGAGCAGTTCTTC. Protein sequence: CASSVGGTASSYNEQFF.

This clone was picked up a small number of times. This chain joins TRBV6-5 and TRBJ1-1; maybe TRBD1 (5 bases). Trimming took off 0 bases at V and 1 base at J, with 9 bases between the two ends. This CDR3 region has 15 residues. Germline loops: CDR1 MNHEY, CDR2 SVGAGI. This CDR3 reads CASSYSVTENTEAFF. The CDR3 DNA follows: TGTGCCAGCAGTTACTCGGTGACAGAGAACACTGAAGCTTTCTTT.

The rearrangement joins TRBV2 to TRBJ2-2; 8 bases agree with TRBD1. Germline trimming cut 4 bases from V and 5 bases from J; bases unmatched to any gene: 3. This CDR3 comprises 14 residues. The germline V gene encodes CDR1 SNHLY and CDR2 FYNNEI. CDR3 nucleotide sequence: TGTGCCAGCAGTGTAACAGGGGGAACCGGGGAGCTGTTTTTT. Its translation is CASSVTGGTGELFF.